Below are 6 T cell receptor beta chains sequenced from a single sample in a study of blood T cell repertoires in COVID-19. Sequencing used immunoSEQ multiplex PCR; TCRdb keeps in-frame clones, though not all of them. The table has about 130,000 clones, around four fifths seen once; the top ten hold over 15%. Material for sequencing was PBMCs or T cells enriched from blood (not recorded which). Receptors originate from a man aged 25-45 years who had recovered from COVID-19.

The rearrangement joins TRBV4-1 to TRBJ2-1; 8 bases agree with TRBD2. CDR3 size: 18 residues. The germline V gene encodes CDR1 MGHRA and CDR2 YSYEKL. V lost 2 bases, J lost 8 bases, and 17 bases stayed unmatched. CDR3 sequence (DNA): TGCGCCAGCAGCCAAATACATACCGGGACTAGGACCCGACATGAGCAGTTCTTC. Its protein product is CASSQIHTGTRTRHEQFF.

The chain recombines TRBV6-5 with TRBJ2-5; 10 bases line up with TRBD1. The CDR3 contains 14 residues. Germline V gives CDR1 MNHEY, CDR2 SVGAGI. The V and J ends lost 7 bases and 7 bases, in that order; junction bases with no gene match: 9. The DNA of the CDR3 is TGTGCCAGCACTACCTTCGGACAGGGGGGGACCCAGTACTTC. Residues: CASTTFGQGGTQYF.

The chain couples TRBV12-3 or TRBV12-4 to TRBJ1-5; D unclear. The CDR3 has 13 amino acids. V gave up 0 bases and J gave up 7 bases, with 7 bases separating them. The CDR3 nucleotides read TGTGCCAGCAGTTTAGCCAGCGGACAGCCCCAGCATTTT. Residues: CASSLASGQPQHF.

This sequence joins TRBV5-5 and TRBJ1-5, with 7 bases lining up with TRBD1. J gave up 11 bases and V 0 bases, and 5 bases lay outside the gene matches. The length of the CDR3 is 13 residues. Germline V gives CDR1 SGHKS, CDR2 YYEKEE (reference sequence). The chain's CDR3 is CASSLGQGMSQHF. The CDR3, as DNA: TGTGCCAGCAGCTTGGGACAGGGTATGTCCCAGCATTTT.

V and J are TRBV5-4 and TRBJ1-2, with TRBD1 matching over 10 bases. V shed 1 base, J shed 8 bases, and the junction held 11 bases outside the gene matches. Germline loops: CDR1 SGHNT, CDR2 YYREEE (reference sequence). This CDR3 region has 16 residues. The CDR3 region is CASSLRVGTGERGYTF. CDR3 coding DNA: TGTGCCAGCAGCTTGAGGGTTGGGACAGGGGAGCGCGGCTACACCTTC. Combining the CDR3 with reference TRBV5-4 and TRBJ1-2 gives the whole variable domain ETGVTQSPTHLIKTRGQQVTLRCSSQSGHNTVSWYQQALGQGPQFIFQYYREEENGRGNFPPRFSGLQFPNYSSELNVNALELDDSALYLCASSLRVGTGERGYTFGSGTRLTVV.

This clone was detected once. The chain employs TRBV9 and TRBJ1-4; D is possibly TRBD1 (6 bases). This CDR3 contains 16 residues. The germline V and J ends were trimmed by 5 bases and 4 bases, with 18 bases remaining between them. From germline, CDR1 is SGDLS and CDR2 YYNGEE. The CDR3: CASSPGGSVLNEKLFF. DNA of the CDR3: TGTGCCAGCAGTCCTGGGGGCTCGGTCCTTAATGAAAAACTGTTTTTT.